The present TCR beta chain was sequenced within a study of Ad26.COV2.S vaccination and SARS-CoV-2 variants. Described treatment: some 20 received Ad26.COV2.S at low or high dose, single or two shots; a few received placebo; per-sample allocation not given. All samples were drawn on day 63, counting from the first vaccine or placebo injection. The junction had 6 bases not matched to a gene; V was cut back by 6 bases and J by 0 bases. Germline V gene lookup returns CDR1 MNHNY and CDR2 SVGAGI (reference sequence). The CDR3 runs to 15 residues. Notes on this clone: The antigen is unknown.

The study, taken as a whole, reports: Spike-specific TCR breadth ran higher among vaccine recipients than placebo recipients.

Repertoires were generated with immunoSEQ multiplex PCR, while TCRdb's copy carries only in-frame clones and drops some. The sample shows 440,000 or so clones, about 90% of them seen only once. This specimen was peripheral blood, taken in a trial of Ad26.COV2.S vaccine versus placebo. The chain recombines TRBV6-6 with TRBJ2-7, with 9 nucleotides matching TRBD1. The origin of this receptor is a person aged 18-60 years who received the Ad26.COV2.S COVID-19 vaccine or a placebo. The CDR3 nucleotides read TGTGCCAGCAGGACCGGGACAGGGAGCTCCTACGAGCAGTACTTC. Translating it yields CASRTGTGSSYEQYF.